This TCR beta chain was captured in a study of blood T cells in healthy people across ages. Combining a sample-barcoded 5' primer with a J-beta primer mix, a second PCR ran for about 6 to 11 cycles. Each cDNA molecule, via a template-switch adaptor with 12 random nucleotides, was tagged. TCRdb analysed the 5' RACE reads with MiXCR anew, one entry per CDR3 protein. The sample contains around 1.5 million distinct CDR3 sequences, around 55% of which appear only once. The specimen sequenced was blood. The sequence was obtained from a man aged 18 to 29 in good health.

The DNA for the CDR3 is TGTGCCAGCAGTACCAGACAGGGAGGAGATACGCAGTATTTT. The encoded protein is CASSTRQGGDTQYF. This chain uses TRBV27 with TRBJ2-3; D may be TRBD1 (7 bases). V was shortened by 5 bases and J by 5 bases, with 14 bases between the two germline ends. Germline V lookup: CDR1 MNHEY, CDR2 SMNVEV (reference sequence). This CDR3 region has 14 residues.